The entry below describes one TCR beta chain. The antigen remains unidentified. This entry comes from a study of PD-1 blockade in classical Hodgkin lymphoma. Data came from immunoSEQ multiplex PCR; TCRdb stores just in-frame clones and leaves some out. The data hold tens of thousands of clones, with 75% to 85% observed a single time. Study-wide results and caveats: Similar baseline diversity was found in complete responders and newly diagnosed patients. Significant TCR diversity gains by C4D1 occurred in CD4+ but not CD8+ cells.

Time point here: cycle 4 day 1 (C4D1), after more than five weeks of nivolumab. Brentuximab vedotin exposure varied, and every patient relapsed after autologous stem cell transplantation. This CDR3 has 12 amino acids. CDR1 is LNHDA and CDR2 is SQIVND in the germline V gene (reference sequence). Trimming took off 3 bases at V and 6 bases at J, with 9 bases between the two ends. This rearrangement joins TRBV19 to TRBJ2-7; possibly TRBD1 for D (5 bases). The starting material was peripheral blood mononuclear cells (PBMCs), obtained before the fourth cycle of nivolumab. The TCR comes from a human donor with classical Hodgkin lymphoma. Here the CDR3 reads CASSMQGTEQYF. Here the CDR3 DNA reads TGTGCCAGTAGTATGCAGGGCACCGAGCAGTACTTC.